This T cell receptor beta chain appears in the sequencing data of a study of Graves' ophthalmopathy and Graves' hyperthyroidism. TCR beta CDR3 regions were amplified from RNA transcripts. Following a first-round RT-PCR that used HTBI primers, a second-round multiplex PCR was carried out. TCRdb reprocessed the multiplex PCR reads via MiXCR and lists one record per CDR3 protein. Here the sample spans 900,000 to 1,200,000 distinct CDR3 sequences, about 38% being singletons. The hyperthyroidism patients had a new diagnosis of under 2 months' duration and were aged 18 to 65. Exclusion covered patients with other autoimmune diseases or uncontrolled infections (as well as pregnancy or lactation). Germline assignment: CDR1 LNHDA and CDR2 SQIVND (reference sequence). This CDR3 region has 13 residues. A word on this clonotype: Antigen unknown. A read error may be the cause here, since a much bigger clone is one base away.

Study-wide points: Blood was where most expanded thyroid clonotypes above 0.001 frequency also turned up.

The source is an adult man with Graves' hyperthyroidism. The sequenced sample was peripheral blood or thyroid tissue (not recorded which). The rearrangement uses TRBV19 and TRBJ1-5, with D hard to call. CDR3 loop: CPSTGSLAQPQHF. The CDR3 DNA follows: TGTCCCAGTACCGGCAGCCTAGCTCAGCCCCAGCATTTT.